The subject of this entry is one T cell receptor beta chain. This sample is drawn from a study of control samples from healthy donors and cancer patients. Clones were read by immunoSEQ multiplex PCR, and TCRdb kept only the in-frame ones, dropping some. The sample has 160,000 or so clones, about 94% seen once. V was clipped by 2 bases and J by 0 bases, with 8 bases between them. This CDR3 has 15 residues. The germline V gene has CDR1 ENHRY and CDR2 SYGVKD. This receptor was obtained from a woman between 40 and 55 years old in good health. The V gene is TRBV10-3, the J gene TRBJ2-1, with D uncertain. Sequenced material: blood. CDR3 region: CAISEDRYSYNEQFF. As DNA, the CDR3 is TGTGCCATCAGTGAGGATCGATACTCCTACAATGAGCAGTTCTTC.